The subject of this entry is one T cell receptor (beta chain). As yet, its antigen is unknown. The V gene's germline CDR1 is SGHDT and CDR2 YYEEEE. V dropped 1 base and J dropped 4; count of bases not matched to a gene: 9. The CDR3 extends over 17 amino acids. Amplified TCR beta CDR3 regions derived from RNA transcripts. When the TCR CDR3 underwent first-round RT-PCR, the HTBI primer set was used. TCRdb passed the multiplex PCR reads through MiXCR, listing each CDR3 protein once. The table has some 560,000 distinct CDR3 sequences, less than 15% seen once. This entry comes from a study of T cells in Graves' hyperthyroidism and ophthalmopathy. For the study at large: Peripheral blood sampling occurred at initial diagnosis, before any treatment.

Findings and caveats of the study: Most thyroid clonotypes expanded above 0.001 appeared in blood too. In validation, the model predicted ophthalmopathy. These predictions came a median approximately six months before onset.

Sequenced sample: blood. The source of this sequence is a woman in her thirties or forties with Graves' hyperthyroidism. The rearrangement uses TRBV5-6 and TRBJ2-1; 9 nucleotides line up with TRBD2. CDR3 in amino acids: CASSLHPSGTRYNEQFF. In DNA form, the CDR3 reads TGTGCCAGCAGCTTGCATCCTAGCGGGACGAGGTACAATGAGCAGTTCTTC. Full variable domain (rest looked up from reference TRBV5-6 and TRBJ2-1): DAGVTQSPTHLIKTRGQQVTLRCSPKSGHDTVSWYQQALGQGPQFIFQYYEEEERQRGNFPDRFSGHQFPNYSSELNVNALLLGDSALYLCASSLHPSGTRYNEQFFGPGTRLTVL.